These T cell receptor beta chains were read from a single sample in a study of blood T cell repertoires in COVID-19. Clones were sequenced by immunoSEQ multiplex PCR, and TCRdb holds only the in-frame ones, with some missing. The table shows roughly 180,000 clones, with approximately 85% occurring only once. The sample taken for sequencing was peripheral blood. The source of these receptors is a man aged 55 to 70 who had recovered from COVID-19. CDR3s include the opening cysteine and the closing phenylalanine or tryptophan. A D gene is named only where the DNA matches it firmly. Rows give clone size only sometimes, using once, few, many, or a class for an expanded clone.

CDR3nt,CDR3aa,d_gene,v_gene,j_gene,abundance
TGTGCCAGCAGCGTACAGCCAGGCACTAATGAAAAACTGTTTTTT,CASSVQPGTNEKLFF,.,TRBV9,TRBJ1-4,.
TGTGCCAGCTGGACGGGCAGGGACAGGGGGGCCTATGGCTACACCTTC,CASWTGRDRGAYGYTF,TRBD1,TRBV11-2,TRBJ1-2,.
TGCAGCGTGGACTCCCCCAGTGGCACGCAGTATTTT,CSVDSPSGTQYF,.,TRBV29-1,TRBJ2-3,.
TGTGCCATCAGTAGTGGGACAGGGGGTGGTGGGCAGTACTTC,CAISSGTGGGGQYF,TRBD1,TRBV10-3,TRBJ2-7,.
TGCGCCAGCAGCCAAATCCAGGGCACTGAAGCTTTCTTT,CASSQIQGTEAFF,.,TRBV5-1,TRBJ1-1,.
TGTGCCAGCAGCTCAGACCAAGCGGGGGGGCCTGAGACCCAGTACTTC,CASSSDQAGGPETQYF,TRBD2,TRBV7-9,TRBJ2-5,.
TGTGCCAGCAGCTATACAGGGGGCGGCTATGGCTACACCTTC,CASSYTGGGYGYTF,TRBD1,TRBV5-4,TRBJ1-2,.
TGTGCCAGCAGCTACACTTATCTGGACAGGACCTATTACTATGGCTACACCTTC,CASSYTYLDRTYYYGYTF,TRBD1,TRBV7-9,TRBJ1-2,.
TGTGCCATCGCGGGGGGGCCGGGTACTGAAGCTTTCTTT,CAIAGGPGTEAFF,.,TRBV27,TRBJ1-1,.
TGCGCCAGCAGCGCAGTCCGGAGCGGGGGGCCGGAGGAGCAGTACTTC,CASSAVRSGGPEEQYF,TRBD2,TRBV5-1,TRBJ2-7,.
TGTGCCAGCAGCGTACGACAGGGCGATAATTCACCCCTCCACTTT,CASSVRQGDNSPLHF,TRBD1,TRBV9,TRBJ1-6,.
TGTGCCAGCAGCCCCTATGGGGGCTCGCACACCTTC,CASSPYGGSHTF,.,TRBV6-5,TRBJ1-2,.
TGCGCCAGCAGCTTCGGGACAGGAAATGAAAAACTGTTTTTT,CASSFGTGNEKLFF,TRBD1,TRBV5-1,TRBJ1-4,.
TGTGCCAGCAGTTTCTCTGGGACAGGATATAGCAATCAGCCCCAGCATTTT,CASSFSGTGYSNQPQHF,TRBD1,TRBV28,TRBJ1-5,.
TGTGCCAGCAGTGACCCCGGGACAGTTGATGGGACTGAAGCTTTCTTT,CASSDPGTVDGTEAFF,TRBD1,TRBV6-1,TRBJ1-1,.
TGCGCCAGCAGCTTAATACGAGAAGGGGTCAACTATGGCTACACCTTC,CASSLIREGVNYGYTF,.,TRBV5-1,TRBJ1-2,.
TGTGCCAGCAGCTTTACAGGGTGGGACTATGGCTACACCTTC,CASSFTGWDYGYTF,.,TRBV5-6,TRBJ1-2,.
TGTGCCAGCAGCGGGACTAGCGGGGCTGGGACCCAGTACTTC,CASSGTSGAGTQYF,TRBD2,TRBV25-1,TRBJ2-5,.
TGTGCCAGCAGTTTTGACAGGACCAATCCCCATGGCTACACCTTC,CASSFDRTNPHGYTF,.,TRBV27,TRBJ1-2,.
TGCGCCAGCAGGACTAGCGGGATCTCCTACAATGAGCAGTTCTTC,CASRTSGISYNEQFF,TRBD2,TRBV5-1,TRBJ2-1,.
TGTGCCAGCACACAGGGAATAATGAACACTGAAGCTTTCTTT,CASTQGIMNTEAFF,.,TRBV6-6,TRBJ1-1,.
TGTGCCAGCAGCCTGGGGGGGGCATATCACTCCTACGAGCAGTACTTC,CASSLGGAYHSYEQYF,.,TRBV9,TRBJ2-7,.
TGTGCCAGTCGTCCCGGGACATTTAGCAATCAGCCCCAGCATTTT,CASRPGTFSNQPQHF,.,TRBV19,TRBJ1-5,once
TGCAGCGTTGAAGGGACAGTCGTGGGCCATGAGCAGTTCTTC,CSVEGTVVGHEQFF,.,TRBV29-1,TRBJ2-1,.
TGTGCCACCGAGAGCGTCGGAGAGGGCAATCAGCCCCAGCATTTT,CATESVGEGNQPQHF,.,TRBV28,TRBJ1-5,.
TGTGCCAGCAGTTCAGGGTTTTACACTGAAGCTTTCTTT,CASSSGFYTEAFF,.,TRBV6-2/TRBV6-3,TRBJ1-1,.
TGTGCCACCAGTGACCCCCAGGGGCGGGGGAACTCCTACAATGAGCAGTTCTTC,CATSDPQGRGNSYNEQFF,.,TRBV24-1,TRBJ2-1,.
TGTGCCAGCAGCTCCTCCAGCTATGGCTACACCTTC,CASSSSSYGYTF,.,TRBV7-9,TRBJ1-2,.
TGTGCCAGCAGATCGTCGGCGGGACCTCCAGACGTCCTGACTTTC,CASRSSAGPPDVLTF,.,TRBV5-6,TRBJ2-6,.
TGTGCCAGCAGTGAGCAGGGGGCCAAAAACATTCAGTACTTC,CASSEQGAKNIQYF,.,TRBV2,TRBJ2-4,.
TGTGCCAGCAGCTTACGGGCAGGGGGTGTTACTGAGCGGTACTTC,CASSLRAGGVTERYF,TRBD1,TRBV11-3,TRBJ2-7,.
TGTGCCAGCAGCCAAGGCGGGGGTAGCGGGGGGGCCGAGACCCAGTACTTC,CASSQGGGSGGAETQYF,TRBD2,TRBV3-1/TRBV3-2,TRBJ2-5,.
TGCAGCGTTGAATCCCATCCTCAGCTAATCGGGTCCTACAATGAGCAGTTCTTC,CSVESHPQLIGSYNEQFF,.,TRBV29-1,TRBJ2-1,.
TGTGCCAGCAGCGTAGCCCCCCGACAGGGCGCACAGCAGTACTTC,CASSVAPRQGAQQYF,TRBD1,TRBV9,TRBJ2-7,.
TGTGCCAGCAGCTGGACAGGGGGATCCTACGAGCAGTACTTC,CASSWTGGSYEQYF,TRBD1,TRBV7-8,TRBJ2-7,.
TGTGCCAGCAGCCGGGGACAGGCTTCCTTCGACGAGCAGTACTTC,CASSRGQASFDEQYF,TRBD1,TRBV7-9,TRBJ2-7,few
TGTGCCAGCAGCTGGGAACTAGCGGGGGACCGAAAAGAGACCCAGTACTTC,CASSWELAGDRKETQYF,TRBD2,TRBV5-4,TRBJ2-5,once
TGTGCCAGCAGCTTAACGTCTGGGCGGGGCACAGATACGCAGTATTTT,CASSLTSGRGTDTQYF,.,TRBV7-3,TRBJ2-3,.
TGTGCCAGCAGCTACGGGGAGAATTCACCCCTCCACTTT,CASSYGENSPLHF,.,TRBV11-2,TRBJ1-6,.
TGCGCCAGCAGCCAAGAGACCGGGACAGGGGAGATCTACGAGCAGTACTTC,CASSQETGTGEIYEQYF,TRBD1,TRBV4-1,TRBJ2-7,few
TGTGCCAGCAGCTGGGGGGACGGTAACACCGGGGAGCTGTTTTTT,CASSWGDGNTGELFF,.,TRBV5-6,TRBJ2-2,.
TGTGCCAGCAGCCATCCAGGGAATTCACCCCTCCACTTT,CASSHPGNSPLHF,.,TRBV14,TRBJ1-6,.
TGTGCCTGGAGTGTACCCAGGGGGCTGTCCTACGAGCAGTACTTC,CAWSVPRGLSYEQYF,TRBD1,TRBV30,TRBJ2-7,.
TGTGCCAGCAGCTTAGAGCGAACAATTACCTACGAGCAGTACTTC,CASSLERTITYEQYF,.,TRBV7-2,TRBJ2-7,.
TGCAGCGTTGCGACCACAGGGGGCGAGACCCAGTACTTC,CSVATTGGETQYF,TRBD1,TRBV29-1,TRBJ2-5,.
TGTGCCAGCAGTTCGTCCCGGGACAGGGGACTCTACGAGCAGTACTTC,CASSSSRDRGLYEQYF,TRBD1,TRBV6-5,TRBJ2-7,few
TGTGCCAGCAGTTCGAACAGGGCCCCACCCCTCCACTTT,CASSSNRAPPLHF,.,TRBV27,TRBJ1-6,.
TGTGCCAGCAGACTAACCGGGACTTCGACCTACGAGCAGTACTTC,CASRLTGTSTYEQYF,.,TRBV7-2,TRBJ2-7,.
TGCGCCAGCAGCAGGACGGGACAGGGGGACGTCGAAAAACTGTTTTTT,CASSRTGQGDVEKLFF,TRBD1,TRBV5-1,TRBJ1-4,.